This T cell receptor (beta chain) comes out of a study of blood T cells in healthy people across ages. Study in general: About one barcoded beta molecule was captured per two T cells (by template switching).

It was with a sample-barcoded 5' primer and a J-beta primer mix that a second PCR of about 6 to 12 cycles was run. One entry per CDR3 protein results from TCRdb running MiXCR on the 5' RACE reads. The table shows about 720,000 distinct CDR3 sequences, with about 25% occurring only once. V lost 7 bases, J lost 2 bases, and 10 bases lay in between. This CDR3 has 13 residues. In germline, CDR1 is MNHEY, CDR2 SVGEGT. This clonotype was seen a single time. These data were also filed under a second study, of T cells of mothers and their children. That source notes: Relative to unrelated pairs, biologically related mother-child dyads exhibited marginally greater, non-significant overlap.

The chain has TRBV6-2 or TRBV6-3 and TRBJ2-3; D might be TRBD1 (5 bases). The receptor was derived from a boy aged 5-17 years in good health. What was sequenced was blood. CDR3 residues: CASIGHSTDTQYF. CDR3 bases: TGTGCCAGCATCGGACATTCCACAGATACGCAGTATTTT.